This T cell receptor beta chain derives from a study of CD8 T cells in Susac syndrome. CDR3 length: 16 residues. V shed 6 bases and J 10 bases; nucleotides not matched to a gene: 16. Germline CDR1 and CDR2: GTSNPN and SVGIG (reference sequence). An input of roughly 0.5 to 1 ug of RNA was subjected to reverse transcription using random hexamers. TCRdb reanalysed the immunoSEQ multiplex PCR reads using MiXCR and keeps one entry per CDR3 protein. Of about 200,000 distinct CDR3 sequences detected, about 95% appear once; the ten largest clones hold 0.093%. This chain uses TRBV30 with TRBJ1-6; 9 nucleotides agree with TRBD1. This receptor was identified in a human donor with multiple sclerosis. Input material: CD4+ T cells from PBMCs. The chain's CDR3 is CACLPAGTGFPSPLHF. As DNA, the CDR3 is TGTGCCTGCTTACCGGCCGGGACAGGGTTCCCGTCACCCCTCCACTTT. Drawing the rest from reference TRBV30 and TRBJ1-6, the complete variable domain is SQTIHQWPATLVQPVGSPLSLECTVEGTSNPNLYWYRQAAGRGLQLLFYSVGIGQISSEVPQNLSASRPQDRQFILSSKKLLLSDSGFYLCACLPAGTGFPSPLHFGNGTRLTVT.